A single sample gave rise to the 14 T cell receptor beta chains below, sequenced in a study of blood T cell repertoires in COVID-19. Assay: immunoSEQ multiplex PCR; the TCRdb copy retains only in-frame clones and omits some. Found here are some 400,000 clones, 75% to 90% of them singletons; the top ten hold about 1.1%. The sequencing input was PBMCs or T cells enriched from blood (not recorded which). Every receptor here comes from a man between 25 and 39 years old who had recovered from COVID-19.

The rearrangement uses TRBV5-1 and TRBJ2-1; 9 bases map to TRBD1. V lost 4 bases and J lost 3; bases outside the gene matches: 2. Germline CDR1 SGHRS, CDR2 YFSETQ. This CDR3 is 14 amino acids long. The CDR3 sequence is CASSRDRDYNEQFF. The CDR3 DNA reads TGCGCCAGCAGCCGGGACAGGGACTACAATGAGCAGTTCTTC.

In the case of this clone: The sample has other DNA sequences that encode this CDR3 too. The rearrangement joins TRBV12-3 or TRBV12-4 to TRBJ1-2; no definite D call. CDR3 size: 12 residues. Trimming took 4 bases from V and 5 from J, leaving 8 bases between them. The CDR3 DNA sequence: TGTGCCAGCAGTTCAACGGGGTATGGCTACACCTTC. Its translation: CASSSTGYGYTF.

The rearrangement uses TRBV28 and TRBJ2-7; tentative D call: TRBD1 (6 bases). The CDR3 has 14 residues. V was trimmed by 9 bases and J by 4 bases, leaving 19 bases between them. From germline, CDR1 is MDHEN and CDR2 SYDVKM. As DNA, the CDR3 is TGTGCCAGTACCTGGGTGGGGGCTGATTACGAGCAGTACTTC. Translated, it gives CASTWVGADYEQYF.

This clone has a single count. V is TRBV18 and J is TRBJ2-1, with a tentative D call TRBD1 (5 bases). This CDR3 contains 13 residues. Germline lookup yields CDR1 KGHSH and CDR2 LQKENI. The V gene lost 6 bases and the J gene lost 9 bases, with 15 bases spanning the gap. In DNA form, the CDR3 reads TGTGCCAGCTCGGACACTTCAGGGCGTGAGCAGTTCTTC. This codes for CASSDTSGREQFF.

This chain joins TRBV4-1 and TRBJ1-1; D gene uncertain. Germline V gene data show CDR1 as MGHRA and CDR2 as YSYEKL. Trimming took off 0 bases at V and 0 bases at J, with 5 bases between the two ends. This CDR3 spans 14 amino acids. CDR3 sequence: CASSQDTLNTEAFF. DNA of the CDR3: TGCGCCAGCAGCCAAGATACTTTGAACACTGAAGCTTTCTTT.

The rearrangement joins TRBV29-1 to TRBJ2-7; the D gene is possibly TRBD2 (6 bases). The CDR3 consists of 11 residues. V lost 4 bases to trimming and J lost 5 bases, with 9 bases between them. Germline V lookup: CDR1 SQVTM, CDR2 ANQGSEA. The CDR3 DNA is TGCAGCGTTGCGGGAGCACACGAGCAGTACTTC. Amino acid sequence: CSVAGAHEQYF.

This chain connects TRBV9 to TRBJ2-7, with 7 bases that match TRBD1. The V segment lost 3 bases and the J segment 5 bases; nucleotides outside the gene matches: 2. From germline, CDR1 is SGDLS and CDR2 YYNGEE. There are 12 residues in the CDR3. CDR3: CASSADRDEQYF. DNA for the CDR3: TGTGCCAGCAGCGCCGACAGGGACGAGCAGTACTTC. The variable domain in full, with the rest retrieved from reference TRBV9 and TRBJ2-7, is DSGVTQTPKHLITATGQRVTLRCSPRSGDLSVYWYQQSLDQGLQFLIQYYNGEERAKGNILERFSAQQFPDLHSELNLSSLELGDSALYFCASSADRDEQYFGPGTRLTVT.

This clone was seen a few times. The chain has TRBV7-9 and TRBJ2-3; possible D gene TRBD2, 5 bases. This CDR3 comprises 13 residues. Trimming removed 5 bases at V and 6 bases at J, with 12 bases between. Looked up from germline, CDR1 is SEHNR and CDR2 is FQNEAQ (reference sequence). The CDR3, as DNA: TGTGCCAGCAGCCGGGATAGCAGCGATACGCAGTATTTT. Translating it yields CASSRDSSDTQYF.

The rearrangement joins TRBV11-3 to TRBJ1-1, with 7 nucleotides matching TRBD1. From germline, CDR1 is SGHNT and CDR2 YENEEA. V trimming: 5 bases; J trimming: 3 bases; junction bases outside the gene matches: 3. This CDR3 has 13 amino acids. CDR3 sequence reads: CASSPTGDTEAFF. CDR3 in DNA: TGTGCCAGCAGCCCCACAGGGGACACTGAAGCTTTCTTT. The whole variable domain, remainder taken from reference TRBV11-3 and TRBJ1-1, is EAGVVQSPRYKIIEKKQPVAFWCNPISGHNTLYWYLQNLGQGPELLIRYENEEAVDDSQLPKDRFSAERLKGVDSTLKIQPAELGDSAVYLCASSPTGDTEAFFGQGTRLTVV.

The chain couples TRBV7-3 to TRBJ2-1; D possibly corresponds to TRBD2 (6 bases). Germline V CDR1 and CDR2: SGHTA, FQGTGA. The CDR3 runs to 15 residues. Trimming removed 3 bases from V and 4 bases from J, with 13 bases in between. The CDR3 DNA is TGTGCCAGCAGCTTGGGTGGGAGCGGGTACAATGAGCAGTTCTTC. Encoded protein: CASSLGGSGYNEQFF.

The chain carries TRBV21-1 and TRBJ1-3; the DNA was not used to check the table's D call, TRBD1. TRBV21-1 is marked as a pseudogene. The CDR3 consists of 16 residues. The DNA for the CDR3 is TGTGCCAGCAGCAAAAGGCGGACAGGGTACGGAAACACCATATATTTT. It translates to CASSKRRTGYGNTIYF.

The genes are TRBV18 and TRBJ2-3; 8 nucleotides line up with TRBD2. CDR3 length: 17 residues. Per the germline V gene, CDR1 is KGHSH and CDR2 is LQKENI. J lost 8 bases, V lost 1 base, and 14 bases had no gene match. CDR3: CASSPRLSSGVPGTQYF. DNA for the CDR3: TGTGCCAGCTCACCACGCTTGAGTAGCGGGGTACCCGGTACGCAGTATTTT. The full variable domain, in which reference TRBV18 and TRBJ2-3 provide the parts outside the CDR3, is NAGVMQNPRHLVRRRGQEARLRCSPMKGHSHVYWYRQLPEEGLKFMVYLQKENIIDESGMPKERFSAEFPKEGPSILRIQQVVRGDSAAYFCASSPRLSSGVPGTQYFGPGTRLTVL.

The CDR3 DNA is TGTGCCAGCAGTTTTGGACTAGGGGGTTCCTACGAGCAGTACTTC. It codes for CASSFGLGGSYEQYF. V is TRBV27 and J is TRBJ2-7; D is possibly TRBD2 (7 bases). CDR3 length: 15 amino acids. V lost 3 bases, J lost 1 base, and 13 bases lay in between. Germline V lookup: CDR1 MNHEY, CDR2 SMNVEV (reference sequence).

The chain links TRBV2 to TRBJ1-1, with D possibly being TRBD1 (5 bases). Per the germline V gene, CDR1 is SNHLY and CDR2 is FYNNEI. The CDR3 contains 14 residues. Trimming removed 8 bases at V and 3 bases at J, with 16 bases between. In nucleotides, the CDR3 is TGTGCCAGCGTCCCCAGGGCGGAATACACTGAAGCTTTCTTT. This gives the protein CASVPRAEYTEAFF.